This T cell receptor (beta chain) is drawn from a study of beta chain features in type 1 diabetes. This CDR3 spans 15 amino acids. V dropped 0 bases and J dropped 4 bases, with 11 bases sitting between them. Per the germline V gene, CDR1 is SGHNT and CDR2 is YYREEE (reference sequence). It was via CD45RO/CCR7/CD25/CD127/CD95/CD27 that CD4+ naive, central memory, regulatory and stem cell-like memory cells were sorted. A word on this clone: Its specificity is not known.

Study results and limitations: Sequencing from cDNA could over-represent high-TCR-expressing cells. All four CD4+ subsets from Type 1 diabetes patients carried moderately but significantly shorter TCRB CDR3s. A possible short-template PCR bias applies equally to patients and controls.

Expressed TCRB transcripts were sequenced after all isolated RNA was converted to cDNA. TCRdb's copy holds only in-frame clones and misses some; the assay was immunoSEQ multiplex PCR. The data hold 120,000 to 150,000 clones, with less than 9% observed a single time. Material for sequencing was central memory CD4+ T cells from blood. This clonotype was obtained from a young woman in good health. The rearrangement links TRBV5-4 to TRBJ2-1; a possible D gene is TRBD1 (7 bases). The CDR3 sequence: CASSLAQGGYNEQFF. In DNA form, the CDR3 reads TGTGCCAGCAGCTTGGCTCAGGGGGGTTACAATGAGCAGTTCTTC.